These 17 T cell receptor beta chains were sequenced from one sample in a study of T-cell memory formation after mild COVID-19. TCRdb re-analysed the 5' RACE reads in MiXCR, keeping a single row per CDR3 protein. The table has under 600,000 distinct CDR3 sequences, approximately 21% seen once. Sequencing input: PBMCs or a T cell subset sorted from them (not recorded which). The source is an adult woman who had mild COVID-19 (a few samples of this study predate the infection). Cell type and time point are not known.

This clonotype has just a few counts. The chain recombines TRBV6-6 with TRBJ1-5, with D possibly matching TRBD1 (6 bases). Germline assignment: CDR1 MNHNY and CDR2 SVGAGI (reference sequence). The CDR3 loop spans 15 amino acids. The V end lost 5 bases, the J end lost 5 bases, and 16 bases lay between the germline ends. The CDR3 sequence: CASSDQGMSDQPQHF. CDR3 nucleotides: TGTGCCAGCAGTGATCAGGGGATGTCGGATCAGCCCCAGCATTTT.

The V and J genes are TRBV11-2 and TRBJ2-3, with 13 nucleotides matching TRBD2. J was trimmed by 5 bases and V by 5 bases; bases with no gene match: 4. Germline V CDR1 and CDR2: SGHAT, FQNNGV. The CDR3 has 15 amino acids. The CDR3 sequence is CASSLGLAGQDTQYF. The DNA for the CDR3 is TGTGCCAGCAGCCTGGGACTAGCGGGACAAGATACGCAGTATTTT. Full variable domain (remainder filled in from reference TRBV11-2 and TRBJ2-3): EAGVAQSPRYKIIEKRQSVAFWCNPISGHATLYWYQQILGQGPKLLIQFQNNGVVDDSQLPKDRFSAERLKGVDSTLKIQPAKLEDSAVYLCASSLGLAGQDTQYFGPGTRLTVL.

This CDR3 reads CATGQGGEQYF. CDR3 in DNA: TGTGCCACCGGACAGGGTGGCGAGCAGTACTTC. The chain is built from TRBV24-1 and TRBJ2-7; TRBD1 matches at 8 bases. J lost 6 bases, V lost 9 bases, and 3 bases had no gene match. The germline V gene encodes CDR1 KGHDR and CDR2 SFDVKD. The CDR3 consists of 11 residues.

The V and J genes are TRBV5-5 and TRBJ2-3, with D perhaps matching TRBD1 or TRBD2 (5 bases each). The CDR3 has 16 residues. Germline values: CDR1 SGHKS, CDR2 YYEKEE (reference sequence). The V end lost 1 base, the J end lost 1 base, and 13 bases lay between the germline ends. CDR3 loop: CASSLSRGARTDTQYF. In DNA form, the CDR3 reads TGTGCCAGCAGCTTGAGTCGAGGGGCGCGCACAGATACGCAGTATTTT.

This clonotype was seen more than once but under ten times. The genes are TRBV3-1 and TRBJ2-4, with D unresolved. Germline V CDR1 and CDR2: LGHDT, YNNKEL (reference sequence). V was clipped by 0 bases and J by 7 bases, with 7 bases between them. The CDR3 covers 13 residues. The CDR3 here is CASSQDGVNIQYF. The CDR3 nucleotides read TGTGCCAGCAGCCAAGATGGGGTGAACATTCAGTACTTC.

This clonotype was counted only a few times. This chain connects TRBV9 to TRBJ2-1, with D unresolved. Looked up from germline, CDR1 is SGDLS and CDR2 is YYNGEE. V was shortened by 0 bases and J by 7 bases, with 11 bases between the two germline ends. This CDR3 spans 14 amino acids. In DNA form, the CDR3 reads TGTGCCAGCAGCGTAGCGGACCGAGGAAATGAGCAGTTCTTC. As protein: CASSVADRGNEQFF.

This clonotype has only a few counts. The CDR3 DNA follows: TGTGCCAGCAGCTCCGGGACAGGGGCTTCAGATACGCAGTATTTT. Translated, it gives CASSSGTGASDTQYF. The V call is TRBV6-6, the J call TRBJ2-3; TRBD1 matches 10 bases. The CDR3 runs to 15 residues. After removal of 6 bases from V and 4 bases from J, the junction contained 7 bases not matched to a gene. Germline V gene data show CDR1 as MNHNY and CDR2 as SVGAGI (reference sequence).

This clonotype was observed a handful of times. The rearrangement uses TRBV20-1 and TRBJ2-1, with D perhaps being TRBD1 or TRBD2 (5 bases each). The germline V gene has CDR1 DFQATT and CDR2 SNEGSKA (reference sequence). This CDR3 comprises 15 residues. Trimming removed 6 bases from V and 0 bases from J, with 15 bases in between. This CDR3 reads CSAKPGGSSYNEQFF. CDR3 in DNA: TGCAGTGCCAAACCTGGGGGTAGCTCCTACAATGAGCAGTTCTTC.

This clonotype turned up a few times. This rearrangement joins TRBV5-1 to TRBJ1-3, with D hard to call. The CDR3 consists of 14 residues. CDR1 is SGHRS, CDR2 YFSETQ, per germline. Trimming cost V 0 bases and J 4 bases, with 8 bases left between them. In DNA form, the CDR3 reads TGCGCCAGCAGCTTGGGGCCAGCCGGAAACACCATATATTTT. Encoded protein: CASSLGPAGNTIYF.

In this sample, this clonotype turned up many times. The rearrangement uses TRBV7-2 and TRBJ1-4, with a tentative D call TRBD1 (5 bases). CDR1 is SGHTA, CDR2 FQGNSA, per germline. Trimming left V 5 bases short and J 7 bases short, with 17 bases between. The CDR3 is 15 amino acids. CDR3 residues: CASSPRTSRVEKLFF. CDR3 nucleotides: TGTGCCAGCAGCCCACGGACCTCCAGGGTTGAAAAACTGTTTTTT.

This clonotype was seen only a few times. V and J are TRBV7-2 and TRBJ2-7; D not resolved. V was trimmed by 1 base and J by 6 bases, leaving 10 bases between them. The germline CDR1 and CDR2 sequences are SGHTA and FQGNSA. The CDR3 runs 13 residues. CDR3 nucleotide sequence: TGTGCCAGCAGCTTAGTACATGGCGGCGAGCAGTACTTC. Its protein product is CASSLVHGGEQYF. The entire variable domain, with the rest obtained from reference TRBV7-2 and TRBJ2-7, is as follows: GAGVSQSPSNKVTEKGKDVELRCDPISGHTALYWYRQSLGQGLEFLIYFQGNSAPDKSGLPSDRFSAERTGGSVSTLTIQRTQQEDSAVYLCASSLVHGGEQYFGPGTRLTVT.

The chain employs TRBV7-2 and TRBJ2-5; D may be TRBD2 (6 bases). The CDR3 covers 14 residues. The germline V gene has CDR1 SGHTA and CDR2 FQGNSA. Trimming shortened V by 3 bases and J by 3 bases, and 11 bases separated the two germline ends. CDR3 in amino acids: CASSFSGVKETQYF. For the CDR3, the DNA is TGTGCCAGCAGCTTTTCGGGAGTTAAAGAGACCCAGTACTTC.

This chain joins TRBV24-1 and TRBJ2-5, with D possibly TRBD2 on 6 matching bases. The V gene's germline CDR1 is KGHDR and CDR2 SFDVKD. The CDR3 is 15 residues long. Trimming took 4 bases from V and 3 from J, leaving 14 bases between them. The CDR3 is CATSEGRSLKETQYF. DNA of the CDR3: TGTGCCACCAGTGAGGGGAGGTCGCTGAAAGAGACCCAGTACTTC.

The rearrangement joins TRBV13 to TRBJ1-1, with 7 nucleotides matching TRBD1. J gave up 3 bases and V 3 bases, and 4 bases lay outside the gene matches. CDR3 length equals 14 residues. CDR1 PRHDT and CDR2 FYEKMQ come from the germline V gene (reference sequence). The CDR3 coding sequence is TGTGCCAGCAGCTTCGGACAGGAGTACACTGAAGCTTTCTTT. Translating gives CASSFGQEYTEAFF.

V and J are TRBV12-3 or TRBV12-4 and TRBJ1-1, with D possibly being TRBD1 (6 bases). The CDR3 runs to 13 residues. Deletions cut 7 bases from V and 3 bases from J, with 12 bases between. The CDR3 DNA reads TGTGCCAGCACCTGGACAGCCTACACTGAAGCTTTCTTT. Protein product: CASTWTAYTEAFF.

CDR3 DNA: TGCGCCAGCAGCTCTACTCCGGGACTAGCGAATGAGCAGTTCTTC. This encodes CASSSTPGLANEQFF. The rearrangement uses TRBV5-1 and TRBJ2-1; 10 nucleotides align to TRBD2. CDR3 length equals 15 residues. The ends lost 3 bases at V and 7 bases at J; junction bases unmatched: 7. Looked up from germline, CDR1 is SGHRS and CDR2 is YFSETQ.

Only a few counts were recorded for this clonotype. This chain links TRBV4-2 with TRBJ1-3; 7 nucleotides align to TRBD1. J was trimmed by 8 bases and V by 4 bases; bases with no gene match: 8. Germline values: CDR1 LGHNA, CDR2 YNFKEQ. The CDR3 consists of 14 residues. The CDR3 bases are TGTGCCAGCAGCCGTGACAGGGCGGTTGACACCATATATTTT. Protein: CASSRDRAVDTIYF.